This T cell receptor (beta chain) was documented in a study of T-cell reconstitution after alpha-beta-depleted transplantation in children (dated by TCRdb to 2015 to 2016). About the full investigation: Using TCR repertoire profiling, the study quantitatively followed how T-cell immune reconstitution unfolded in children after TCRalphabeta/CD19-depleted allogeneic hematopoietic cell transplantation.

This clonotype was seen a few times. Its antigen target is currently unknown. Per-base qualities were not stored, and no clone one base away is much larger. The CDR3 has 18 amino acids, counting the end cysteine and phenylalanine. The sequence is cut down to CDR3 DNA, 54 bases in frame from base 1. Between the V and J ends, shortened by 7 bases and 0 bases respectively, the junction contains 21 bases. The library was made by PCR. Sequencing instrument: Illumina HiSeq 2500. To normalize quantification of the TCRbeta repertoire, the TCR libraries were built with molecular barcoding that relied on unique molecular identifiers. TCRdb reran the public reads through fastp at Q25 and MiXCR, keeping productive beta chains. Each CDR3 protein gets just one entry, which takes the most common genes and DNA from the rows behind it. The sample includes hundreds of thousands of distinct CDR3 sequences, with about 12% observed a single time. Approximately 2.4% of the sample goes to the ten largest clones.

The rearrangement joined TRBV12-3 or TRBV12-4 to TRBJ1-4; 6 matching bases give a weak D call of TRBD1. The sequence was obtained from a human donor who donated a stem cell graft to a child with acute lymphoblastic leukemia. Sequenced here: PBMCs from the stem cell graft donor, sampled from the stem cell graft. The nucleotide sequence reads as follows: TGTGCCAGCAATCGCCGGTCTAGGGGGTTAGCAACTAATGAAAAACTGTTTTTT. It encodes CASNRRSRGLATNEKLFF.